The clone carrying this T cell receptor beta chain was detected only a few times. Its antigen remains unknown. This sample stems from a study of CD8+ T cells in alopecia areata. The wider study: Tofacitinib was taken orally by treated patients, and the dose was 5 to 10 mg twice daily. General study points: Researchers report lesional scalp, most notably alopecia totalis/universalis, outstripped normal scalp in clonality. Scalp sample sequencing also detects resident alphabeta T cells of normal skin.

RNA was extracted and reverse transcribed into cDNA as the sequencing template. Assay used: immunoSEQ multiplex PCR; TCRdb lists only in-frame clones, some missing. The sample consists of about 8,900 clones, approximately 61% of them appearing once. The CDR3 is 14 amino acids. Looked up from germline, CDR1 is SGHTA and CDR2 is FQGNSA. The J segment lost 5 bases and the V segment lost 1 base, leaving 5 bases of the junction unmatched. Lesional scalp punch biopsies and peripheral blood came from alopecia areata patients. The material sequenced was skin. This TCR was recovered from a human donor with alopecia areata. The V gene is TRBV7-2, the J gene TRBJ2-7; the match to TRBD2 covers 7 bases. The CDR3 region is CASSLGPSGNEQYF. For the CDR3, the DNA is TGTGCCAGCAGCTTAGGGCCGAGCGGGAACGAGCAGTACTTC.